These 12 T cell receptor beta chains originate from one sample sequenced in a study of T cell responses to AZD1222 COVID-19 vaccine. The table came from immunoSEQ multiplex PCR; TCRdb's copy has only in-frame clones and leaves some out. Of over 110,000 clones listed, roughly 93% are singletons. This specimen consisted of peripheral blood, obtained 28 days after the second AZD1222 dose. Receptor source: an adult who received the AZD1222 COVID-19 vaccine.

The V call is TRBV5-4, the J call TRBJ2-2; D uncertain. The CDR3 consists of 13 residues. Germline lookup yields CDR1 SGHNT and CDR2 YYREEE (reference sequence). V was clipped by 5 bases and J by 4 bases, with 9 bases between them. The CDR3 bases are TGTGCCAGCAGGTCCCTAGGCACCGGGGAGCTGTTTTTT. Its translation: CASRSLGTGELFF.

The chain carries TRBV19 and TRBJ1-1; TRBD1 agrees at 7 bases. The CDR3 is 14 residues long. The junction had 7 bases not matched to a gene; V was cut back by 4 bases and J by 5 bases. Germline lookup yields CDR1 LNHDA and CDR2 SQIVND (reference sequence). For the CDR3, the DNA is TGTGCCAGTAGTAACGGACAGGTGGGGACTGAAGCTTTCTTT. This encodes CASSNGQVGTEAFF.

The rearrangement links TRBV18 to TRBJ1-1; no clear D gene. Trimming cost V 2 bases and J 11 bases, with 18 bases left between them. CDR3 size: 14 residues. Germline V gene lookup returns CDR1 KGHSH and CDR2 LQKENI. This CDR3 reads CASSPINQEKEAFF. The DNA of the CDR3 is TGTGCCAGCTCACCAATAAACCAGGAAAAGGAGGCTTTCTTT. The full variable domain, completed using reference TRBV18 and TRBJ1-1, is NAGVMQNPRHLVRRRGQEARLRCSPMKGHSHVYWYRQLPEEGLKFMVYLQKENIIDESGMPKERFSAEFPKEGPSILRIQQVVRGDSAAYFCASSPINQEKEAFFGQGTRLTVV.

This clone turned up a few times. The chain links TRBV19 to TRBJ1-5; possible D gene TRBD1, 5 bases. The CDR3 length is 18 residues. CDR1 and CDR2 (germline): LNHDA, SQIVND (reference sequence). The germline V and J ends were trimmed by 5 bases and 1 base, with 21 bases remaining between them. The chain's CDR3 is CASSAWIGTRGSNQPQHF. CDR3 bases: TGTGCCAGTAGTGCCTGGATCGGGACTAGAGGGAGCAATCAGCCCCAGCATTTT.

CDR3 in DNA: TGTGCCAGCAGCCTCGGACAGGGGAGCTCCTACGAGCAGTACTTC. Translating gives CASSLGQGSSYEQYF. The V call is TRBV14, the J call TRBJ2-7; 9 bases map to TRBD1. Germline CDR1 SGHDN, CDR2 FVKESK. V trimming: 4 bases; J trimming: 0 bases; junction bases outside the gene matches: 4. This CDR3 has 15 amino acids.

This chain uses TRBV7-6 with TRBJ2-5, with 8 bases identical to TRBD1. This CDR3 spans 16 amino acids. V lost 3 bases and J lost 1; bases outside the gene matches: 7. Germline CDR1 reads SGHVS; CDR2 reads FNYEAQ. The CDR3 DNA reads TGTGCCAGCAGCTTGGACTACAGGGGGTTCCAAGAGACCCAGTACTTC. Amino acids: CASSLDYRGFQETQYF.

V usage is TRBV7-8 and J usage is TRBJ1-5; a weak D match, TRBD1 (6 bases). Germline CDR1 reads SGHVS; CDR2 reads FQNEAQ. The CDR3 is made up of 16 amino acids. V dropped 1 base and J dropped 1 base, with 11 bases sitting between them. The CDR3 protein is CASSLVGAGSNQPQHF. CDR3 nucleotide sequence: TGTGCCAGCAGCTTAGTGGGGGCGGGAAGCAATCAGCCCCAGCATTTT. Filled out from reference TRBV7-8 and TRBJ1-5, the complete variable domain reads GAGVSQSPRYKVAKRGQDVALRCDPISGHVSLFWYQQALGQGPEFLTYFQNEAQLDKSGLPSDRFFAERPEGSVSTLKIQRTQQEDSAVYLCASSLVGAGSNQPQHFGDGTRLSIL.

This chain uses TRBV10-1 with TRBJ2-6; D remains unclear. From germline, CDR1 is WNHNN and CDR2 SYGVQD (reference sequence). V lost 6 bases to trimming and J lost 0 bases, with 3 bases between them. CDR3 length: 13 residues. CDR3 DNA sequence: TGCGCCAGCAGAGACTCTGGGGCCAACGTCCTGACTTTC. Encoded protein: CASRDSGANVLTF.

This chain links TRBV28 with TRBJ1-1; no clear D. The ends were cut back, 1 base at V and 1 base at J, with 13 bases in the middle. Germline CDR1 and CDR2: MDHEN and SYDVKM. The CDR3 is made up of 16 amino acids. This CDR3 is CASSLLHAGRNTEAFF. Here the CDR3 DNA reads TGTGCCAGCAGTTTATTACACGCGGGGAGGAACACTGAAGCTTTCTTT.

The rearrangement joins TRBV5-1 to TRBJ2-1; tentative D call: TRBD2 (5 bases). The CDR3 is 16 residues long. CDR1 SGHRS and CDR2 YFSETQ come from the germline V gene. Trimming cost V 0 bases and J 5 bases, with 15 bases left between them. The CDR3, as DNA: TGCGCCAGCAGCTTGGGTACCGGGAACGCAAACAATGAGCAGTTCTTC. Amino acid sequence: CASSLGTGNANNEQFF.

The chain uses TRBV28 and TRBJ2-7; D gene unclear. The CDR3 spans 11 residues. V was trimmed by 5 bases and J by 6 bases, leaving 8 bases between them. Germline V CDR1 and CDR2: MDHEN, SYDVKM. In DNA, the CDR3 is TGTGCCAGCAGTCCCCGTGGCGAGCAGTACTTC. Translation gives CASSPRGEQYF.

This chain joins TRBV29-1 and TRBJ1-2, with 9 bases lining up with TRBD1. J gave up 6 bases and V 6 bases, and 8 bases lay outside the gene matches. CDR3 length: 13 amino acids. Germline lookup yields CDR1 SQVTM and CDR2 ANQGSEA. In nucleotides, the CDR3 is TGCAGCGTACCCGGGACAGGGAAGAATGGCTACACCTTC. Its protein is CSVPGTGKNGYTF. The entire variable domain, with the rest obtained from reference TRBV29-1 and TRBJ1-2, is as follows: SAVISQKPSRDICQRGTSLTIQCQVDSQVTMMFWYRQQPGQSLTLIATANQGSEATYESGFVIDKFPISRPNLTFSTLTVSNMSPEDSSIYLCSVPGTGKNGYTFGSGTRLTVV.